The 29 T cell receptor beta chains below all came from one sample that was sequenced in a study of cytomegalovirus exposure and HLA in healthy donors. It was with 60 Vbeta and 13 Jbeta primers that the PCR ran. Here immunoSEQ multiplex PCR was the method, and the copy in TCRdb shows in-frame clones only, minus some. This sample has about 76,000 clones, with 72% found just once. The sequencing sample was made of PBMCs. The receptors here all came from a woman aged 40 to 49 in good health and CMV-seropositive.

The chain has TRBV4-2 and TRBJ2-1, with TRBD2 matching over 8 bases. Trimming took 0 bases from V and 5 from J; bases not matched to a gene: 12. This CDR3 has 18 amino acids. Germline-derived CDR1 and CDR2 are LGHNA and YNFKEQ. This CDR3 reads CASSQEGTAGGRNNEQFF. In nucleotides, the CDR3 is TGTGCCAGCAGCCAAGAGGGGACTGCGGGGGGCCGTAACAATGAGCAGTTCTTC.

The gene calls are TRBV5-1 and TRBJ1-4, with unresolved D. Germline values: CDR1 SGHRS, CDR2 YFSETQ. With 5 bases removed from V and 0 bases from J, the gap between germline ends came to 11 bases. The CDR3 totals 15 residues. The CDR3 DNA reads TGCGCCAGCAGGGGAGCCGGGGCAACTAATGAAAAACTGTTTTTT. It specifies CASRGAGATNEKLFF.

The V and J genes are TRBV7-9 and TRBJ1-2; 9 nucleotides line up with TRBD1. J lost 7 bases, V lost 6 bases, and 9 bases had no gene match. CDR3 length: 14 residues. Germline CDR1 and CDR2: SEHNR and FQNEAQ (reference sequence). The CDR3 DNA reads TGTGCCAGCAGTGTCGGACAGGGGACGGGTGGCTACACCTTC. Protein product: CASSVGQGTGGYTF.

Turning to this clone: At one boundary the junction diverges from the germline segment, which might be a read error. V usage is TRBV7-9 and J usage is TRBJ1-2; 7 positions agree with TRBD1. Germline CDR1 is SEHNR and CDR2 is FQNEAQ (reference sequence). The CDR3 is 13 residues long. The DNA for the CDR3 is TGTTCCAGCAGCTTACAGGGGCCCTATGGCTACACCTTC. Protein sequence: CSSSLQGPYGYTF.

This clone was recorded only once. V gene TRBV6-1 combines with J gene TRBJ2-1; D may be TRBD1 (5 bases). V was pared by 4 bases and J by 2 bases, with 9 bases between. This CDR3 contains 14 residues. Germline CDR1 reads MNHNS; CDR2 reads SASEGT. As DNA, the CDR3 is TGTGCCAGCAGTGTAAAGGACACCTACAATGAGCAGTTCTTC. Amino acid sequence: CASSVKDTYNEQFF.

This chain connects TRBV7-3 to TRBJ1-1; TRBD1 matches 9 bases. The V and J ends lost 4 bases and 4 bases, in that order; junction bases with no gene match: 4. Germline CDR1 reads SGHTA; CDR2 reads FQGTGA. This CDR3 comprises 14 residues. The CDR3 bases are TGTGCCAGCAGCTCGGGACAGGGAAGCACTGAAGCTTTCTTT. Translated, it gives CASSSGQGSTEAFF.

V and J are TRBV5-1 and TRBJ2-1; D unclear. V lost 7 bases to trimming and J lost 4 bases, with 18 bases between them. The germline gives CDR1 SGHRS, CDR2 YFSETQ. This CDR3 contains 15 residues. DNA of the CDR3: TGCGCCAGCCGCGTCTCGGCGGATACTTACAATGAGCAGTTCTTC. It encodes CASRVSADTYNEQFF.

DNA of the CDR3: TGTGCCAGCAGCTTAGGGGTGGCCGGGCCTCAGGGGCAGCCCCAGCATTTT. The encoded protein is CASSLGVAGPQGQPQHF. The chain carries TRBV7-8 and TRBJ1-5, with D perhaps TRBD1 (6 bases). The CDR3 has 17 residues. The germline V and J ends were trimmed by 1 base and 7 bases, with 20 bases remaining between them. Germline-derived CDR1 and CDR2 are SGHVS and FQNEAQ.

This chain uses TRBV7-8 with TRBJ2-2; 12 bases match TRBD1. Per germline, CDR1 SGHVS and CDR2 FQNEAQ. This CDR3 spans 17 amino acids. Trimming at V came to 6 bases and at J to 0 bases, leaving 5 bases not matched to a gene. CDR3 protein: CASRKGQGATNTGELFF. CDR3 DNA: TGTGCCAGCAGAAAGGGACAGGGGGCTACGAACACCGGGGAGCTGTTTTTT.

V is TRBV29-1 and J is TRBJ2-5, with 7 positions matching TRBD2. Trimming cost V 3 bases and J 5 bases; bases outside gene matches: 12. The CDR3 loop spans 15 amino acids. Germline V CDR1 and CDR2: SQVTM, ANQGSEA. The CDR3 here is CSVDGIQGGLETQYF. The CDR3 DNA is TGCAGCGTTGATGGGATCCAGGGAGGGTTGGAGACCCAGTACTTC.

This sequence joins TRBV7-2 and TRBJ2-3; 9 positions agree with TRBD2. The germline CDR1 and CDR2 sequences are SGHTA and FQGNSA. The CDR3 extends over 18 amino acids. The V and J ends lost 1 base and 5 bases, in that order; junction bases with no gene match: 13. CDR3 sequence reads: CASSLVLLGTSSQDTQYF. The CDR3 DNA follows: TGTGCCAGCAGCTTAGTCTTGCTCGGGACTAGCAGCCAAGATACGCAGTATTTT.

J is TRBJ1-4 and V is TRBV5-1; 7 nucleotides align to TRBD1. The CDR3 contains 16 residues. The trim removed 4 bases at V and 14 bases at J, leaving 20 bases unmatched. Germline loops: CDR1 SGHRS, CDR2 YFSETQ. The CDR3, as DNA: TGCGCCAGCAGCCCCAGTTGGGCTACAGGGGTTAGTATGCTGTTTTTT. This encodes CASSPSWATGVSMLFF.

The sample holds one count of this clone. CDR3 sequence reads: CASSLQEINEKLFF. CDR3 DNA sequence: TGTGCCAGCAGTCTCCAGGAAATCAATGAAAAACTGTTTTTT. This rearrangement joins TRBV2 to TRBJ1-4, with D uncertain. Between the trimmed V and J ends, which lost 5 bases and 5 bases, there was a span of 12 bases. Germline CDR1 and CDR2: SNHLY and FYNNEI. The CDR3 loop spans 14 amino acids.

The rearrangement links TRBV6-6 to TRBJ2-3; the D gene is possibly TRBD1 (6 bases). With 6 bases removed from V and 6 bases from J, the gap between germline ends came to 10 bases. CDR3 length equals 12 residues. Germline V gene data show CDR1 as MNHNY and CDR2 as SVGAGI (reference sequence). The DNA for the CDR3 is TGTGCCAGCAGAGGGGGTGGGGATACGCAGTATTTT. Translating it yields CASRGGGDTQYF.

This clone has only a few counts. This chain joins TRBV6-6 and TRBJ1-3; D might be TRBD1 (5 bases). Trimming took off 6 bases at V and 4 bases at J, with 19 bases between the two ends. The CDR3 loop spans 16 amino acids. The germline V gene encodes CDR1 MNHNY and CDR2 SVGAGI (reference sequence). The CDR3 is CASSQGATGNGNTIYF. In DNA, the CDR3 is TGTGCCAGCAGCCAAGGGGCCACAGGAAACGGAAACACCATATATTTT.

The CDR3: CAWSSNGRGRNEQFF. Here the CDR3 DNA reads TGTGCCTGGAGCTCGAACGGGAGGGGGCGGAATGAGCAGTTCTTC. This chain uses TRBV30 with TRBJ2-1; a weak D match, TRBD2 (8 bases). V lost 3 bases to trimming and J lost 7 bases, with 19 bases between them. Germline V gene lookup returns CDR1 GTSNPN and CDR2 SVGIG (reference sequence). This CDR3 is 15 amino acids long.

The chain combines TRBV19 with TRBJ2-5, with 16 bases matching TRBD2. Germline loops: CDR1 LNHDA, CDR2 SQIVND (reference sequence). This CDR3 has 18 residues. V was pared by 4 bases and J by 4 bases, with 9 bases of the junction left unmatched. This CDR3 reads CASSTTIGTSGRVETQYF. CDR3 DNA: TGTGCCAGTAGTACCACAATTGGGACTAGCGGGAGGGTAGAGACCCAGTACTTC.

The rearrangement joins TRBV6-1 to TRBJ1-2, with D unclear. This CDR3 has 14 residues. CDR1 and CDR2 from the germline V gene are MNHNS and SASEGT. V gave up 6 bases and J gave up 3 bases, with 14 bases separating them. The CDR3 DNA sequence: TGTGCCAGCAGAAGGAACAGCTGGGACTATGGCTACACCTTC. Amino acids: CASRRNSWDYGYTF.

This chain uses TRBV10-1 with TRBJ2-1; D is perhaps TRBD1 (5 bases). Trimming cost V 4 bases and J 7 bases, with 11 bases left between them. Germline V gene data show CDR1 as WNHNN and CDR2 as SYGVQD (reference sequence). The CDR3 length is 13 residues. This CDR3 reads CASSARGPNEQFF. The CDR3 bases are TGCGCCAGCAGTGCAAGGGGCCCGAATGAGCAGTTCTTC.

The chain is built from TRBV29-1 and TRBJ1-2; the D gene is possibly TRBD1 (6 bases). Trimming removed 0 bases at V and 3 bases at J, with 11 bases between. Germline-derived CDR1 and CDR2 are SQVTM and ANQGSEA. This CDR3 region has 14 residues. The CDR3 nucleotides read TGCAGCGTTGAAGACAGGACAGAGTACTATGGCTACACCTTC. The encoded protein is CSVEDRTEYYGYTF.

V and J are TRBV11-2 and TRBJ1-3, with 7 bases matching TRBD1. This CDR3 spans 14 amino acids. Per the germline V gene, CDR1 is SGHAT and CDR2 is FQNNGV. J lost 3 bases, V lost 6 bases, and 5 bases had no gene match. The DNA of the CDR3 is TGTGCCAGCAGACCCGACAGGGTTGGAAACACCATATATTTT. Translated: CASRPDRVGNTIYF.

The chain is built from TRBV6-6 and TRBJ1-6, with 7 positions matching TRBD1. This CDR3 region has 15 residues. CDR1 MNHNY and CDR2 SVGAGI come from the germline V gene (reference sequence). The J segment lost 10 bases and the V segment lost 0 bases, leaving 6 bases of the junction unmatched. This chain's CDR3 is CASSYSRGYESPLHF. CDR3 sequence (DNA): TGTGCCAGCAGTTACTCCAGGGGGTACGAATCACCCCTCCACTTT.

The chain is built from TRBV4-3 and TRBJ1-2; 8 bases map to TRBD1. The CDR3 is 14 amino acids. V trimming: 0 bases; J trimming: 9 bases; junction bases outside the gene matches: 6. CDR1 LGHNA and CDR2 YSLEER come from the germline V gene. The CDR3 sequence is CASSQESGTGRYTF. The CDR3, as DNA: TGCGCCAGCAGCCAAGAATCGGGGACAGGACGCTACACCTTC.

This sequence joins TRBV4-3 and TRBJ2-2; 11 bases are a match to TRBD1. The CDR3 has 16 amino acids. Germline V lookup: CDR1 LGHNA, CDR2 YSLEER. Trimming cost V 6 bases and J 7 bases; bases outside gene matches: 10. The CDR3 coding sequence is TGCGCCAGCAGACGGGACGGACAGGGGGCGGACGGGGAGCTGTTTTTT. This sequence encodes CASRRDGQGADGELFF.

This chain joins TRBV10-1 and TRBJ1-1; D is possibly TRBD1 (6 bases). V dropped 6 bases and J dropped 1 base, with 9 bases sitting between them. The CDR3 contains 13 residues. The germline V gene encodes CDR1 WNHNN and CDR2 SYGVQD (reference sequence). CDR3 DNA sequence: TGCGCCAGCAGATCACAGGGGAACACTGAAGCTTTCTTT. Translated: CASRSQGNTEAFF.

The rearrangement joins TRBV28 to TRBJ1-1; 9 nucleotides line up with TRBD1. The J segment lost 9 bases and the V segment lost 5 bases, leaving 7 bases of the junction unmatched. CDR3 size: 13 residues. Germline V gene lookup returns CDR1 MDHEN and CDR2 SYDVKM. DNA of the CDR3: TGTGCCAGCAGTCTCAGGACAGGGGTTCAAGCTTTCTTT. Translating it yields CASSLRTGVQAFF.

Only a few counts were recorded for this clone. CDR3 DNA sequence: TGTGCCAGCAGCCGAGTACGTAGCAATCAGCCCCAGCATTTT. This sequence encodes CASSRVRSNQPQHF. V usage is TRBV5-5 and J usage is TRBJ1-5; no clear D gene. The CDR3 is made up of 14 amino acids. CDR1 is SGHKS, CDR2 YYEKEE, per germline (reference sequence). V lost 4 bases and J 0 bases, leaving 8 bases between the germline ends. The variable domain in full, completed from reference TRBV5-5 and TRBJ1-5, reads DAGVTQSPTHLIKTRGQQVTLRCSPISGHKSVSWYQQVLGQGPQFIFQYYEKEERGRGNFPDRFSARQFPNYSSELNVNALLLGDSALYLCASSRVRSNQPQHFGDGTRLSIL.

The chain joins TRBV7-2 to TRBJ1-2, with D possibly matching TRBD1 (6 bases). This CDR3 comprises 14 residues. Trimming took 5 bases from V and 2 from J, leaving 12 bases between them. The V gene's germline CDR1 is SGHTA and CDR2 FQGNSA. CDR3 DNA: TGTGCCAGCAGCAGAGCGGGGGGCAACTATGGCTACACCTTC. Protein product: CASSRAGGNYGYTF.

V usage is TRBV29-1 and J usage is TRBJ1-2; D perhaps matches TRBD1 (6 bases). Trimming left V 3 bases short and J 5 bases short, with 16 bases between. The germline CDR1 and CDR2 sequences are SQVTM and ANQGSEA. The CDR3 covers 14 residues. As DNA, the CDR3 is TGCAGCGTTGATTTAGACAGGACGGGATATGGCTACACCTTC. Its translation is CSVDLDRTGYGYTF. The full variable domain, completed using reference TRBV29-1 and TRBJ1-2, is SAVISQKPSRDICQRGTSLTIQCQVDSQVTMMFWYRQQPGQSLTLIATANQGSEATYESGFVIDKFPISRPNLTFSTLTVSNMSPEDSSIYLCSVDLDRTGYGYTFGSGTRLTVV.